This TCR beta chain came from a study of shared clonotypes between healthy human individuals. Germline values: CDR1 SEHNR, CDR2 FQNEAQ (reference sequence). CDR3 length equals 15 residues. The germline V and J ends were trimmed by 5 bases and 2 bases, with 10 bases remaining between them. Division of CD4+ cells produced a CD45RA+ naive subset and a CD45RA-negative memory subset. Assay execution proceeded at the deep level. Sequencing was performed with immunoSEQ multiplex PCR; in TCRdb, only in-frame clones are kept and a portion is missing. Of around 2.1 million clones listed, around 95% are singletons. To note about this clone: Its antigen is unidentified.

Regarding the study as a whole: The small donor group covered limited genetic and exposure diversity.

Sequencing used naive CD4+ T cells sorted from blood. Described subset: CD45RA+ positively selected. V and J are TRBV7-9 and TRBJ2-6; TRBD2 might be the D (5 bases). The TCR comes from a man younger than 35 in good health. CDR3: CASSRRATGANVLTF. The CDR3 nucleotides read TGTGCCAGCAGCCGGCGGGCCACTGGGGCCAACGTCCTGACTTTC.